The 28 T cell receptor beta chains presented below share a single source sample, sequenced in a study of blood T cells in healthy people across ages. A sample-barcoded 5' primer and a J-beta primer mix were used in a second PCR of about 7 to 12 cycles. TCRdb ran MiXCR on the 5' RACE reads and lists one entry per CDR3 protein. In the table there are approximately 600,000 distinct CDR3 sequences, 58% of which are singletons. Specimen: blood. The origin of the receptors is a man aged 55 to 69 in good health.

This clonotype was picked up a small number of times. The chain links TRBV20-1 to TRBJ2-7; a possible D gene is TRBD1 (6 bases). This CDR3 has 11 residues. Trimming removed 3 bases at V and 8 bases at J, with 11 bases between. CDR1 DFQATT and CDR2 SNEGSKA come from the germline V gene (reference sequence). CDR3 region: CSASPGDQQYF. The CDR3 DNA reads TGCAGTGCTAGCCCAGGGGATCAGCAGTACTTC.

This clonotype was found many times. The chain is built from TRBV18 and TRBJ2-1; either TRBD1 or TRBD2 may supply D (5 bases each). V shed 3 bases and J shed 5 bases, with 14 bases lying between them. CDR3 length equals 15 residues. Germline CDR1 is KGHSH and CDR2 is LQKENI. DNA for the CDR3: TGTGCCAGCTCACCTTACCGGGACGGCGACAATGAGCAGTTCTTC. Protein: CASSPYRDGDNEQFF.

The genes are TRBV6-5 and TRBJ1-5, with TRBD1 identical over 7 bases. CDR3 size: 15 residues. Unmatched junction bases numbered 6, after V lost 6 bases and J lost 1 base. Germline V lookup: CDR1 MNHEY, CDR2 SVGAGI. CDR3 protein: CASRPTGISNQPQHF. The CDR3 DNA is TGTGCCAGCAGACCGACAGGGATCAGCAATCAGCCCCAGCATTTT.

The chain combines TRBV20-1 with TRBJ2-7, with 11 bases aligning to TRBD1. This CDR3 spans 13 amino acids. Per the germline V gene, CDR1 is DFQATT and CDR2 is SNEGSKA (reference sequence). The V gene end was trimmed by 6 bases and the J gene end by 2 bases; junction bases not matched to a gene: 3. In DNA form, the CDR3 reads TGCAGTGCGGAGGGACAGGGGGCCTACGAGCAGTACTTC. It translates to CSAEGQGAYEQYF.

The count of this clonotype is one. The V call is TRBV10-3, the J call TRBJ2-6; 7 bases line up with TRBD1. After removal of 5 bases from V and 4 bases from J, the junction contained 2 bases not matched to a gene. Germline V CDR1 and CDR2: ENHRY, SYGVKD. This CDR3 contains 14 residues. As DNA, the CDR3 is TGTGCCATCAGTCCGGGACAGGGGGCCAACGTCCTGACTTTC. This translates into CAISPGQGANVLTF.

This chain connects TRBV20-1 to TRBJ2-1, with D unclear. The CDR3 length is 13 residues. The germline V and J ends were trimmed by 3 bases and 4 bases, with 10 bases remaining between them. In germline, CDR1 is DFQATT, CDR2 SNEGSKA (reference sequence). Here the CDR3 DNA reads TGCAGTGCTAGTGATTCGGGTTACAATGAGCAGTTCTTC. It codes for CSASDSGYNEQFF.

This clonotype was seen just once. The chain recombines TRBV6-1 with TRBJ2-5; 8 bases align to TRBD2. CDR1 and CDR2 from the germline V gene are MNHNS and SASEGT. The CDR3 length is 14 residues. The V segment lost 2 bases and the J segment 5 bases; nucleotides outside the gene matches: 4. Here the CDR3 DNA reads TGTGCCAGCAGTGAACTGGGACTAGGGGAGACCCAGTACTTC. Translated, it gives CASSELGLGETQYF.

The table lists this clonotype with a count of one. The chain has TRBV7-2 and TRBJ2-7; maybe TRBD2 (6 bases). The CDR3 spans 17 residues. V shed 2 bases and J shed 3 bases, with 20 bases lying between them. Per germline, CDR1 SGHTA and CDR2 FQGNSA. This chain's CDR3 is CASSLIGDWDGFYEQYF. In nucleotides, the CDR3 is TGTGCCAGCAGCTTAATCGGGGACTGGGACGGATTCTACGAGCAGTACTTC.

This clonotype turned up a few times. This chain uses TRBV7-9 with TRBJ2-5, with a tentative D call TRBD1 (6 bases). Looked up from germline, CDR1 is SEHNR and CDR2 is FQNEAQ (reference sequence). The CDR3 length is 14 residues. V gave up 5 bases and J gave up 5 bases, with 15 bases separating them. CDR3 amino acids: CASSRLLQGETQYF. The CDR3 nucleotides are TGTGCCAGCAGCCGCCTCCTGCAGGGGGAGACCCAGTACTTC.

The rearrangement uses TRBV6-1 and TRBJ2-1, with 8 bases identical to TRBD2. Per germline, CDR1 MNHNS and CDR2 SASEGT. The J segment lost 0 bases and the V segment lost 6 bases, leaving 10 bases of the junction unmatched. The CDR3 covers 17 residues. The CDR3 nucleotides are TGTGCCAGCAGCGAACAACCCGGGGGGGCCTCCTACAATGAGCAGTTCTTC. As protein: CASSEQPGGASYNEQFF.

This chain uses TRBV11-2 with TRBJ2-7; 7 nucleotides align to TRBD1. This CDR3 comprises 13 residues. Per germline, CDR1 SGHAT and CDR2 FQNNGV. V shed 3 bases, J shed 2 bases, and the junction held 1 base outside the gene matches. CDR3 DNA sequence: TGTGCCAGCAGCTTTACAGGGGCCTACGAGCAGTACTTC. Translated, it gives CASSFTGAYEQYF.

The gene calls are TRBV18 and TRBJ1-1; TRBD1 matches 9 bases. The CDR3 runs to 14 residues. The trim removed 5 bases at V and 5 bases at J, leaving 6 bases unmatched. Germline CDR1 KGHSH, CDR2 LQKENI. The CDR3 DNA is TGTGCCAGCTCAGAGAGACAGGGGGGAACTGAAGCTTTCTTT. Translating gives CASSERQGGTEAFF.

The gene calls are TRBV16 and TRBJ2-7; D is undetermined. Germline V gene lookup returns CDR1 KGHSY and CDR2 FQNENV. This CDR3 comprises 13 residues. The V gene lost 0 bases and the J gene lost 4 bases, with 7 bases spanning the gap. The CDR3 nucleotides read TGTGCCAGCAGCCAATCGGGGAAATACGAGCAGTACTTC. Translated, it gives CASSQSGKYEQYF.

The chain carries TRBV4-1 and TRBJ1-2; D is possibly TRBD1 (6 bases). Germline V gene lookup returns CDR1 MGHRA and CDR2 YSYEKL. The V gene lost 0 bases and the J gene lost 3 bases, with 14 bases spanning the gap. This CDR3 is built from 16 residues. This chain's CDR3 is CASSQDGGSTYYGYTF. CDR3 sequence (DNA): TGCGCCAGCAGCCAAGACGGGGGCAGCACGTACTATGGCTACACCTTC.

The rearrangement links TRBV18 to TRBJ2-5; 14 nucleotides agree with TRBD2. The V and J ends lost 0 bases and 5 bases, in that order; junction bases with no gene match: 5. The CDR3 sequence is 17 residues long. Germline V gene lookup returns CDR1 KGHSH and CDR2 LQKENI. The CDR3 DNA reads TGTGCCAGCTCACCACCGACTAGCGGGGGGGCCGAGGAGACCCAGTACTTC. Translation: CASSPPTSGGAEETQYF.

The chain uses TRBV14 and TRBJ2-7; D perhaps matches TRBD2 (7 bases). Germline V gives CDR1 SGHDN, CDR2 FVKESK. The CDR3 is made up of 17 amino acids. V shed 2 bases and J shed 6 bases, with 23 bases lying between them. CDR3 loop: CASSQPLGGAPPFEQYF. CDR3 DNA sequence: TGTGCCAGCAGCCAACCTTTAGGGGGGGCGCCCCCGTTCGAGCAGTACTTC.

This clonotype appeared a few times. The gene calls are TRBV7-2 and TRBJ2-4, with D unclear. The germline V gene encodes CDR1 SGHTA and CDR2 FQGNSA. V was clipped by 7 bases and J by 8 bases, with 12 bases between them. The length of the CDR3 is 12 residues. CDR3 protein: CASTGVGYIQYF. CDR3 DNA: TGTGCCAGCACCGGAGTGGGGTACATTCAGTACTTC.

The V and J genes are TRBV4-2 and TRBJ2-3, with a tentative D call TRBD2 (7 bases). The V gene's germline CDR1 is LGHNA and CDR2 YNFKEQ. This CDR3 is built from 16 residues. V was pared by 4 bases and J by 2 bases, with 16 bases between. DNA for the CDR3: TGTGCCAGCAGCCCGACGGCGGGGGCGGTCACAGATACGCAGTATTTT. It specifies CASSPTAGAVTDTQYF.

This clonotype was counted only a few times. The chain's CDR3 is CSVVGIGAEQFF. For the CDR3, the DNA is TGCAGCGTTGTGGGGATCGGGGCGGAGCAGTTCTTC. V is TRBV29-1 and J is TRBJ2-1; D may correspond to TRBD1 or TRBD2 (5 bases each). Per germline, CDR1 SQVTM and CDR2 ANQGSEA. This CDR3 is built from 12 residues. V was trimmed by 4 bases and J by 10 bases, leaving 14 bases between them.

The sample holds a few counts of this clonotype. V is TRBV28 and J is TRBJ1-2; D call uncertain. Germline loops: CDR1 MDHEN, CDR2 SYDVKM. The CDR3 is made up of 11 amino acids. V lost 3 bases and J lost 7, with 6 bases in between. CDR3 DNA: TGTGCCAGCAGTTTGGAAAGTGGCTACACCTTC. This encodes CASSLESGYTF.

This clonotype was found once. This chain connects TRBV28 to TRBJ2-7; the match to TRBD2 covers 7 bases. CDR3 length: 12 amino acids. Trimming removed 5 bases from V and 6 bases from J; junction bases left unmatched: 4. The germline V gene has CDR1 MDHEN and CDR2 SYDVKM. The CDR3 DNA reads as TGTGCCAGCAGTGTCGGGAGGTTCGAGCAGTACTTC. It is translated as CASSVGRFEQYF.

A remark on this clonotype: A read error may produce the germline difference seen at one junction end. The chain employs TRBV14 and TRBJ1-6; unclear D gene. The CDR3 has 16 residues. Germline CDR1 is SGHDN and CDR2 is FVKESK. CDR3 DNA sequence: TGTGCCAGCGGCCAAGAACGGCGGGTTTCTGGTTCACCCCTCCACTTT. It yields the protein CASGQERRVSGSPLHF. Complete variable domain (other parts from reference TRBV14 and TRBJ1-6): EAGVTQFPSHSVIEKGQTVTLRCDPISGHDNLYWYRRVMGKEIKFLLHFVKESKQDESGMPNNRFLAERTGGTYSTLKVQPAELEDSGVYFCASGQERRVSGSPLHFGNGTRLTVT.

This clonotype showed up just a few times. V usage is TRBV21-1 and J usage is TRBJ2-1; TRBD1 is taken as the D call from the table, unchecked against the DNA. TRBV21-1 is a pseudogene locus. The CDR3 spans 18 residues. CDR3 coding DNA: TGTGCCAGCAGTATCTCGGGGGGGGGACAGGGTATTCTCAATGAGCAGTTCTTC. This translates into CASSISGGGQGILNEQFF.

The count of this clonotype is one. The rearrangement joins TRBV15 to TRBJ1-2, with D perhaps matching TRBD1 (5 bases). Germline V gene data show CDR1 as LNHNV and CDR2 as YYDKDF (reference sequence). V was shortened by 0 bases and J by 6 bases, with 14 bases between the two germline ends. The CDR3 is 15 residues long. For the CDR3, the DNA is TGTGCCACCAGCAGAGATGGGGCCTATCGGGATGGCTACACCTTC. Its protein product is CATSRDGAYRDGYTF.

V gene TRBV28 combines with J gene TRBJ2-5, with 9 nucleotides matching TRBD2. The CDR3 is made up of 15 amino acids. Trimming removed 6 bases from V and 5 bases from J; junction bases left unmatched: 10. Germline assignment: CDR1 MDHEN and CDR2 SYDVKM. The CDR3 here is CASRSNSGGGETQYF. CDR3 bases: TGTGCCAGCAGATCCAATAGCGGGGGCGGGGAGACCCAGTACTTC. Filled out from reference TRBV28 and TRBJ2-5, the complete variable domain reads DVKVTQSSRYLVKRTGEKVFLECVQDMDHENMFWYRQDPGLGLRLIYFSYDVKMKEKGDIPEGYSVSREKKERFSLILESASTNQTSMYLCASRSNSGGGETQYFGPGTRLLVL.

This chain connects TRBV7-4 to TRBJ2-7, with D hard to call. The germline CDR1 and CDR2 sequences are SGHVT and SQSDAQ. V was clipped by 5 bases and J by 1 base, with 27 bases between them. The CDR3 has 19 residues. This CDR3 is CASSLPLIKPLTSSYEQYF. The CDR3 coding sequence is TGTGCCAGCAGCCTACCACTAATTAAGCCCCTAACTTCTTCCTACGAGCAGTACTTC.

Concerning this clonotype: An end of the junction differs from the germline gene, which may be a read error. The chain recombines TRBV13 with TRBJ2-3, with a possible D match to TRBD1 (6 bases). Germline CDR1 is PRHDT and CDR2 is FYEKMQ (reference sequence). This CDR3 comprises 15 residues. The CDR3 spells CARSAGQPITDTQYF. The CDR3 region has the DNA TGTGCCCGCAGCGCAGGACAGCCTATCACAGATACGCAGTATTTT.

V gene TRBV6-5 combines with J gene TRBJ2-4, with a tentative D call TRBD1 (6 bases). The tail of the sequence fits TRBJ2-7 better, so the J call may be wrong. The CDR3 has 16 amino acids. Germline V gene data show CDR1 as MNHEY and CDR2 as SVGAGI. CDR3 loop: CASSYTLPDRTYEQYF. CDR3 nucleotides: TGTGCCAGCAGTTACACCCTTCCGGACAGAACCTACGAGCAGTACTTC.